Listed here are 2 T cell receptor beta chains from one sample, sequenced in a study of T cell responses to AZD1222 COVID-19 vaccine. Generated by immunoSEQ multiplex PCR, the TCRdb table keeps only in-frame clones and is missing some. The sample comprises 85,000 to 100,000 clones, 70% to 90% of which are singletons, and 5% rests with the top ten. The source was peripheral blood, collected 28 days after the second AZD1222 dose. The receptors were sampled from an adult who received the AZD1222 COVID-19 vaccine.

In this sample, this clone turned up once. V is TRBV5-1 and J is TRBJ2-7, with 7 bases lining up with TRBD2. The germline CDR1 and CDR2 sequences are SGHRS and YFSETQ. V shed 3 bases, J shed 2 bases, and the junction held 5 bases outside the gene matches. CDR3 size: 14 residues. The DNA for the CDR3 is TGCGCCAGCAGCTCGAGCGGGGTCCCCTACGAGCAGTACTTC. It is translated as CASSSSGVPYEQYF.

The chain recombines TRBV7-2 with TRBJ2-5, with 10 bases fitting TRBD1. Germline V gene data show CDR1 as SGHTA and CDR2 as FQGNSA. CDR3 length equals 17 residues. Germline trimming cut 5 bases from V and 4 bases from J; bases unmatched to any gene: 13. The CDR3 DNA sequence: TGTGCCAGCAGCGCCAGGACAGGGGGAGGCTTTCCAGAGACCCAGTACTTC. Its translation is CASSARTGGGFPETQYF.